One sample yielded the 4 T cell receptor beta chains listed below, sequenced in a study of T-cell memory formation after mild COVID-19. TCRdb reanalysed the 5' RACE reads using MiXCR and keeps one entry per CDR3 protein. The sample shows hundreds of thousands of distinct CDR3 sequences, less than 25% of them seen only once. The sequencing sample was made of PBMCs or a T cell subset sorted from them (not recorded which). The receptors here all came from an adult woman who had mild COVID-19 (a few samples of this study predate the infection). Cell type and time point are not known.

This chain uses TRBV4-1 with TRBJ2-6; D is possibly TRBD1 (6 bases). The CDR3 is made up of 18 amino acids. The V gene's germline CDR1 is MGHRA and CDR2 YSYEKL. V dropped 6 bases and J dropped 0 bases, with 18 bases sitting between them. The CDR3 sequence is CASRADHRAFSGANVLTF. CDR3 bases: TGCGCCAGCAGGGCCGACCACAGGGCGTTCTCTGGGGCCAACGTCCTGACTTTC.

CDR3 protein: CASSVPSGGSYNEQFF. CDR3 sequence (DNA): TGTGCCAGCAGCGTCCCAAGCGGGGGCTCCTACAATGAGCAGTTCTTC. The chain is built from TRBV5-8 and TRBJ2-1, with 8 bases fitting TRBD2. The CDR3 totals 16 residues. Germline CDR1 is SGHTS and CDR2 is YDEGEE. The junction had 6 bases not matched to a gene; V was cut back by 4 bases and J by 0 bases.

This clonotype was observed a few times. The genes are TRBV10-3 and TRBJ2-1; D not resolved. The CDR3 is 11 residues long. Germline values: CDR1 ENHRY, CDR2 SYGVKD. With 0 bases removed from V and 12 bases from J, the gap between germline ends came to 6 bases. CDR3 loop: CAISESLVQFF. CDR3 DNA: TGTGCCATCAGTGAGTCTCTCGTGCAGTTCTTC.

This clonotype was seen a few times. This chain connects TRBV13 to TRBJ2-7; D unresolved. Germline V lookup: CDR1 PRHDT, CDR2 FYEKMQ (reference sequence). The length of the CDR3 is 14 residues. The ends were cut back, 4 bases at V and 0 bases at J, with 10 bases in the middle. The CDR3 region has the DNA TGTGCCAGCAGCTCCGGTTCCGGCTCCTACGAGCAGTACTTC. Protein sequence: CASSSGSGSYEQYF. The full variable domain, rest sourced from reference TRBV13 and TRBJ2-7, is AAGVIQSPRHLIKEKRETATLKCYPIPRHDTVYWYQQGPGQDPQFLISFYEKMQSDKGSIPDRFSAQQFSDYHSELNMSSLELGDSALYFCASSSGSGSYEQYFGPGTRLTVT.